This T cell receptor (beta chain) originates from a study of response to subunit inactivated influenza vaccine. TCRdb called the RT-PCR reads again in MiXCR, with one record for every CDR3 protein. The sample has about 570,000 distinct CDR3 sequences, around 11% seen once. The CDR3 has 15 amino acids. V dropped 0 bases and J dropped 5 bases, with 11 bases sitting between them. Germline V lookup: CDR1 SGHRS, CDR2 YFSETQ. This clonotype was seen many times. The sample also formed part of further work on T cells expressing NK-cell markers. From that second work: TCR beta cDNA was made by 5'RACE template switching with UMIs. Just one sequenced donor of eight was HCMV-seronegative, while seven were seropositive. The authors restricted sorting to alpha-beta TCR T cells with an anti-gamma-delta TCR antibody in several experiments. These clonotypes additionally ranked first within the CD3+CD56-NKG2C+ fraction of a few donors.

This chain joins TRBV5-1 and TRBJ2-2; the D gene is possibly TRBD1 (6 bases). The input for sequencing was PBMCs from blood, taken on the day of vaccination. The TCR comes from a man over 45 who received an inactivated influenza vaccine. The CDR3 is CASSLVQTGTGELFF. CDR3 DNA sequence: TGCGCCAGCAGCTTGGTCCAAACAGGGACCGGGGAGCTGTTTTTT.